The 2 T cell receptor beta chains below were found in one sample sequenced in a study of neurological immune-mediated disorders. TCRdb re-called the 5' RACE reads through MiXCR, storing one row per CDR3 protein. The data hold about 16,000 distinct CDR3 sequences, with less than 25% observed a single time. The sequenced sample consisted of PBMCs. These receptors were obtained from a man between 50 and 59 years old in good health.

This chain connects TRBV18 to TRBJ2-3; TRBD1 matches 9 bases. This CDR3 spans 16 amino acids. Trimming cost V 1 base and J 5 bases; bases outside gene matches: 7. The germline gives CDR1 KGHSH, CDR2 LQKENI. For the CDR3, the DNA is TGTGCCAGCTCACCACGCGGGACAGGGCTGGGAGATACGCAGTATTTT. Its protein is CASSPRGTGLGDTQYF.

Ten or more counts support this clonotype. The V and J genes are TRBV20-1 and TRBJ2-1; 11 bases match TRBD2. The CDR3 contains 15 residues. V lost 3 bases and J lost 5; bases outside the gene matches: 6. The germline gives CDR1 DFQATT, CDR2 SNEGSKA (reference sequence). CDR3 DNA: TGCAGTGCTAGCTCTAGCGGGAGGTCCGACAATGAGCAGTTCTTC. It codes for CSASSSGRSDNEQFF.